This T cell receptor (beta chain) is from a study of blood T cell repertoires in COVID-19. The authors' processing: The authors estimated nucleated cell counts from reference gene primer amplification. Sequenced by immunoSEQ multiplex PCR; TCRdb stores in-frame clones only, minus some. D and trimming were read from the DNA, whereas the V and J calls and clone size are those reported in that table. The repertoire includes 390,000 or so clones, roughly 90% of them detected once, and less than 3.5% sits in the top ten. Germline CDR1 and CDR2: LNHDA and SQIVND (reference sequence). V shed 4 bases, J shed 3 bases, and the junction held 6 bases outside the gene matches. The CDR3 runs to 15 residues.

The chain recombines TRBV19 with TRBJ2-1; 7 bases are a match to TRBD2. This receptor was taken from a woman in her 30s with COVID-19, enrolled during active disease. The sample consisted of peripheral blood. The CDR3 loop is CASSTGGTIYNEQFF. CDR3 DNA sequence: TGTGCCAGTAGTACCGGGGGGACGATCTACAATGAGCAGTTCTTC.